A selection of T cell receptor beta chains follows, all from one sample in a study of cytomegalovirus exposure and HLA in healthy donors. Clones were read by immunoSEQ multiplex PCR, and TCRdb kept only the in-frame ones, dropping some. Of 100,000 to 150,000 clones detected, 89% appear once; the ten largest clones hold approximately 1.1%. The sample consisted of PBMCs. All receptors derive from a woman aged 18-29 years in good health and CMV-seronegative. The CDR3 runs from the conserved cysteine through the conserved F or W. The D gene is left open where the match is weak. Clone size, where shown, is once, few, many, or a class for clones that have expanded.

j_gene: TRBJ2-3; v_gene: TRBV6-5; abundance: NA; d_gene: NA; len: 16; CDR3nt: TGTGCCAGCAGTTACTCGAGCTGGGGGGTTGGGGATACGCAGTATTTT; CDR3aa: CASSYSSWGVGDTQYF
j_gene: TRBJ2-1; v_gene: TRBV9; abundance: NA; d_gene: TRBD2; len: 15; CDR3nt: TGTGCCAGTAGCCCGGGACTAGCGCATTACAATGAGCAGTTCTTC; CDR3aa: CASSPGLAHYNEQFF
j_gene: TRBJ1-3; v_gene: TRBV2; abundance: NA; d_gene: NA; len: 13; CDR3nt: TGTGCCAGCAGTACAGACTCAGGGTCCACCATATATTTT; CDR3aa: CASSTDSGSTIYF
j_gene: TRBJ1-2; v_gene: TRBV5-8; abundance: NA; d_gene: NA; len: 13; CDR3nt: TGTGCCAGCAGCTTGGGGCATCAATCTAGGCACACCTTC; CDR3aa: CASSLGHQSRHTF
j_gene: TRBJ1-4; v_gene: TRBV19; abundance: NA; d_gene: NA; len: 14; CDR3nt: TGTGCCAGTGACTCTGGGGAGGGGAGTGAAAAACTGTTTTTT; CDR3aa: CASDSGEGSEKLFF
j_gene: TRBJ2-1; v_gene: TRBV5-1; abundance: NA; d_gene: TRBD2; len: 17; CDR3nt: TGCGCCAGCAGCTTTCACCAGGGAACTAGCGGGAGCAATGAGCAGTTCTTC; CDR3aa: CASSFHQGTSGSNEQFF
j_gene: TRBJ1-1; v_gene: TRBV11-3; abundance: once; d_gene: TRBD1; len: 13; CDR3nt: TGTGCCAGCAGCCGACAGGGGGACACTGAAGCTTTCTTT; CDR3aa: CASSRQGDTEAFF
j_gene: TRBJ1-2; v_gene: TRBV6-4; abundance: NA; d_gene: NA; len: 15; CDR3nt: TGTGCCAGCAGTGAATCGCCGGGAGAGGTGTATGGCTACACCTTC; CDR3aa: CASSESPGEVYGYTF
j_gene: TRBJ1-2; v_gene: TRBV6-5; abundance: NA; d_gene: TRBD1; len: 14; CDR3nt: TGTGCCAGCAGTTCCGGGACAGGGAGGTTGAGCTACACCTTC; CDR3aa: CASSSGTGRLSYTF
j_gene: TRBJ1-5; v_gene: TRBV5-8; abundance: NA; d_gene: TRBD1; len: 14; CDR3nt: TGTGCCAGCCTTGTACAGGGGGGAGTTCAGCCCCAGCATTTT; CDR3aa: CASLVQGGVQPQHF
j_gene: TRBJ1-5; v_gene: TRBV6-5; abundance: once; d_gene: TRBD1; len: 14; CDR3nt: TGTGCCAGCAGTAGGGGACAGATCAATCAGCCCCAGCATTTT; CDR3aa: CASSRGQINQPQHF
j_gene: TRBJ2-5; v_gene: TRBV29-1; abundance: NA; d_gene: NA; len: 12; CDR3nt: TGCAGCGTTGGTCTATTGTTAGAGACCCAGTACTTC; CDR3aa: CSVGLLLETQYF
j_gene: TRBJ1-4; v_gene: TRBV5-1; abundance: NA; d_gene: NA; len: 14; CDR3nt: TGCGCCAGCAGCTTGGGGCAGGGTGAGGAAAAACTGTTTTTT; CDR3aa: CASSLGQGEEKLFF
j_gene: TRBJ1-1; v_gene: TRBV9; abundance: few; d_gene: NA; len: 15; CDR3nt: TGTGCCAGCAGCGACCGCGGGGGGCTGAACACTGAAGCTTTCTTT; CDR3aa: CASSDRGGLNTEAFF
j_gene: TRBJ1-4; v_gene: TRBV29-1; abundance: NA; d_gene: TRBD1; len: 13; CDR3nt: TGCAGCGTGCCTTACCAGGGGGGAGAAAAACTGTTTTTT; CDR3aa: CSVPYQGGEKLFF
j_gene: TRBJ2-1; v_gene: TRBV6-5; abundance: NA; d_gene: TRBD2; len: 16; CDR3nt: TGTGCCAGCAGTTACCCAGAGGGACTAGCGGGAAATGAGCAGTTCTTC; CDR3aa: CASSYPEGLAGNEQFF
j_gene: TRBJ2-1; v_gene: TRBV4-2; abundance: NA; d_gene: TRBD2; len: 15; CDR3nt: TGTGCCAGCAGCCACGGGACTAGCGTAAACAATGAGCAGTTCTTC; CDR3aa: CASSHGTSVNNEQFF
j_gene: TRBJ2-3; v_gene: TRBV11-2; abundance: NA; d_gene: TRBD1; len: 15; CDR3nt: TGTGCCAGCAGCTTAGTAGGACAGGGCACAGATACGCAGTATTTT; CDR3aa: CASSLVGQGTDTQYF
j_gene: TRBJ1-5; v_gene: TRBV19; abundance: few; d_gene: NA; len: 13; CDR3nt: TGTGCCAGTAGGGGGCCGCTGACTCAGCCCCAGCATTTT; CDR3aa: CASRGPLTQPQHF
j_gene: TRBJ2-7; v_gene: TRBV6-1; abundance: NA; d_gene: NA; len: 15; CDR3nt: TGTGCCAGCAGTGAAGACGGGGGAGGACCCTACGAGCAGTACTTC; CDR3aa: CASSEDGGGPYEQYF
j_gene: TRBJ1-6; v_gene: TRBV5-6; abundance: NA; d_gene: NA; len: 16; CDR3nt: TGTGCCAGCAGCTTTTCCCAGCTCGGGGATAATTCACCCCTCCACTTT; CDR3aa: CASSFSQLGDNSPLHF
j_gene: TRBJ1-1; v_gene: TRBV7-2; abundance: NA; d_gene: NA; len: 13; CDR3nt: TGTGCCAGCAGCTTTGGGGCGAACACTGAAGCTTTCTTT; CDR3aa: CASSFGANTEAFF
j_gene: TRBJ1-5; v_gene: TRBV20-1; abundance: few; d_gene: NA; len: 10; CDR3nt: TGCAGTGCTAGTTCAGGGCTCCAGCATTTT; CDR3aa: CSASSGLQHF
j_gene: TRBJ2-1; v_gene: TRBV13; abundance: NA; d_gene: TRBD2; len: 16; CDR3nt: TGTGCCAGCACCCGAACTGGGACTAGCGGATACAATGAGCAGTTCTTC; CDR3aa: CASTRTGTSGYNEQFF
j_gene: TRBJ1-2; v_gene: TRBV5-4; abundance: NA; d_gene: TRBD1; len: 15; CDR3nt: TGTGCCAGCAGTCCAGGGGGCGCTGGTAACTATGGCTACACCTTC; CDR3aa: CASSPGGAGNYGYTF
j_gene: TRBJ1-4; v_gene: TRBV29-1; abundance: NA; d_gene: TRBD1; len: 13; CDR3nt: TGCAGCGTAACCGGGACAGGGGAGGAAAAACTGTTTTTT; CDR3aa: CSVTGTGEEKLFF
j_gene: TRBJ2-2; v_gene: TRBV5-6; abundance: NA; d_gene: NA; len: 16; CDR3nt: TGTGCCAGCAGTCATATTGCTTATTGGGCAACCGTGGAGCTGTTTTTT; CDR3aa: CASSHIAYWATVELFF
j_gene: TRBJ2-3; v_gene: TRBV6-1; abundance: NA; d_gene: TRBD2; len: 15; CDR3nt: TGTGCCAGCAGTGACCTAGCGGGGGGCACAGATACGCAGTATTTT; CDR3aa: CASSDLAGGTDTQYF
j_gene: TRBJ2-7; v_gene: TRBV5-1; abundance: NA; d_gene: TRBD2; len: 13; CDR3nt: TGCGCCAGCAGGGGGACTAGCGGGTACGAGCAGTACTTC; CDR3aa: CASRGTSGYEQYF
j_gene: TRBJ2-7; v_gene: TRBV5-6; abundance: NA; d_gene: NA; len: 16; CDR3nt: TGTGCCAGCAGCTTAAAGTCAGGGCATCGGTACTACGAGCAGTACTTC; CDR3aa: CASSLKSGHRYYEQYF
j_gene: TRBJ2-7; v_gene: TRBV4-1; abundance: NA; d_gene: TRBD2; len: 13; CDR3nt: TGCGCCAGCAGCCAAGGTAGCGGGTACGAGCAGTACTTC; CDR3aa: CASSQGSGYEQYF
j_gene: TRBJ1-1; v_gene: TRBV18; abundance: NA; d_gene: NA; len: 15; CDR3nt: TGTGCCAGCTCACCAAACAGGGTAAAAAACACTGAAGCTTTCTTT; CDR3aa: CASSPNRVKNTEAFF
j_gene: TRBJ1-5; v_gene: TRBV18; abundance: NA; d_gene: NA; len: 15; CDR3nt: TGTGCCAGCTCACCTACAGGGCAGGGCAATCAGCCCCAGCATTTT; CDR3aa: CASSPTGQGNQPQHF
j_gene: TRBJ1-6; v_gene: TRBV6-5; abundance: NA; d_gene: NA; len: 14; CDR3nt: TGTACCAGCAGTTTACAGGTCCTTCGATCACCCCTCCACTTT; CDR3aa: CTSSLQVLRSPLHF
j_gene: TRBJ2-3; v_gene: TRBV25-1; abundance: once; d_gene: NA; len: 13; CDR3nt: TGTGCCAGCACGGGATCTCAAAGGGATACGCAGTATTTT; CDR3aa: CASTGSQRDTQYF
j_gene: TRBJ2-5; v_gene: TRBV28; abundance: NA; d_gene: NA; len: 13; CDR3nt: TGTGCCAGCAGAGATCGACTCCAAGAGACCCAGTACTTC; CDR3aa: CASRDRLQETQYF
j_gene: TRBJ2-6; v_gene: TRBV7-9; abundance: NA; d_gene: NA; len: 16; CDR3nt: TGTGCCAGCAGCTCAACCCGGGGCTCTGGGGCCAACGTCCTGACTTTC; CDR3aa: CASSSTRGSGANVLTF
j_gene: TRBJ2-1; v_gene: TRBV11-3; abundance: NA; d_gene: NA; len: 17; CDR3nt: TGTGCCAGCAGCTTAATAGGCGGAGTGGGTTCCTACAATGAGCAGTTCTTC; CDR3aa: CASSLIGGVGSYNEQFF
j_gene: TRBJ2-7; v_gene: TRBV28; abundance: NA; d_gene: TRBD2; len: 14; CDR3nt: TGTGCCACCGAAGCGGGAGGACAAATCTACGAGCAGTACTTC; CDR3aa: CATEAGGQIYEQYF
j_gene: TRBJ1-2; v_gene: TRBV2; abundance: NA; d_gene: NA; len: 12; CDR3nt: TGTGCCAGCAGTGAGAGGAGGGAGGGCTACACCTTC; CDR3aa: CASSERREGYTF
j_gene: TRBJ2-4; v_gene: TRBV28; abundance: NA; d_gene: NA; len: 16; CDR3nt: TGTGCCAGCAGCCCAATCGACTTTCGGCCAGAAAACATTCAGTACTTC; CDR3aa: CASSPIDFRPENIQYF
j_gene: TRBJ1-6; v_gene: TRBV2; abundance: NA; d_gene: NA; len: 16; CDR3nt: TGTGCCAGCAGCGAGGATGGGGGGGGCAATAATTCACCCCTCCACTTT; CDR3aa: CASSEDGGGNNSPLHF
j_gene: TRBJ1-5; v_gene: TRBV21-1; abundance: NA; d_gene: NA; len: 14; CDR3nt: TGTGCCAGCAGGGGGGACAGGGGCAATCAGCCCCAGCATTTT; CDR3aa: CASRGDRGNQPQHF
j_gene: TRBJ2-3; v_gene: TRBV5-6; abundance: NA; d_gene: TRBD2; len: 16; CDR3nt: TGTGCCAGCAGCTTCGGAGCGGGAGTGATGGCAGATACGCAGTATTTT; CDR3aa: CASSFGAGVMADTQYF
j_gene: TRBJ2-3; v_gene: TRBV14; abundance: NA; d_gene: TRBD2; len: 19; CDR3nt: TGTGCCAGCAGCCAAGAGGCTATAGGACTAGCGGGGATCACAGATACGCAGTATTTT; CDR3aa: CASSQEAIGLAGITDTQYF
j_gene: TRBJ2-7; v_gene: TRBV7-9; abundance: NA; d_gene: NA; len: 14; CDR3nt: TGTGCCAGCAGCTTACAACAGGCCGCCTACGAGCAGTACTTC; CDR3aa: CASSLQQAAYEQYF
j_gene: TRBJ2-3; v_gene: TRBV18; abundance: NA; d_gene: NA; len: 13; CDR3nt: TGTGCCAGCTCTATCCTACTGCCAGATACGCAGTATTTT; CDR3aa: CASSILLPDTQYF
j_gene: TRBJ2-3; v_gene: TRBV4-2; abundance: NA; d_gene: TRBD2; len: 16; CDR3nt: TGTGCCAGCAGCCAAGATCTCGAGCGGGAAACAGATACGCAGTATTTT; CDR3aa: CASSQDLERETDTQYF
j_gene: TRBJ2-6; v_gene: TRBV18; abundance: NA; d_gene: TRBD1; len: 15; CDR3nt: TGTGCCAGCGGACAGGGAAGCTCTGGGGCCAACGTCCTGACTTTC; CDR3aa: CASGQGSSGANVLTF
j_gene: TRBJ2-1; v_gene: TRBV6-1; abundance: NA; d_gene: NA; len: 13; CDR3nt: TGTGCCAGCAGTGAAATCCCTAATCATGAGCAGTTCTTC; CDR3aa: CASSEIPNHEQFF